These 28 T cell receptor beta chains came from one sample sequenced in a study of blood T cell repertoires in COVID-19. The data were produced by immunoSEQ multiplex PCR, yet TCRdb's version contains in-frame clones alone and is incomplete. The table includes about 530,000 clones, about 88% detected once. The specimen was peripheral blood. The origin of the receptors is a woman in her forties or fifties with COVID-19, enrolled during active disease.

In its sample, this clone was seen a few times. The chain uses TRBV27 and TRBJ2-2, with 8 bases fitting TRBD2. After removal of 4 bases from V and 5 bases from J, the junction contained 6 bases not matched to a gene. Germline lookup yields CDR1 MNHEY and CDR2 SMNVEV (reference sequence). This CDR3 is built from 15 residues. The CDR3 DNA reads as TGTGCCAGCAGTTCCGGGACTAGAAGGACCGGGGAGCTGTTTTTT. The encoded protein is CASSSGTRRTGELFF.

The V and J genes are TRBV12-5 and TRBJ2-1, with 7 bases that match TRBD1. The germline gives CDR1 LGHNT, CDR2 FRNRAP. CDR3 length equals 17 residues. The V gene end was trimmed by 6 bases and the J gene end by 0 bases; junction bases not matched to a gene: 11. The CDR3 region has the DNA TGTGCTAGTGGCGTCGAAACCGGGACAGCCTCCTACAATGAGCAGTTCTTC. Translating it yields CASGVETGTASYNEQFF.

This sequence joins TRBV30 and TRBJ1-4, with D maybe TRBD1 (6 bases). CDR1 and CDR2 from the germline V gene are GTSNPN and SVGIG (reference sequence). Deletions cut 2 bases from V and 8 bases from J, with 15 bases between. This CDR3 is 14 amino acids long. The CDR3 nucleotides are TGTGCCTGGAGTCGAGGCAGTAGGGGGGAAAAACTGTTTTTT. Translated: CAWSRGSRGEKLFF.

This clone showed up just once. The CDR3 DNA follows: TGTGCCAGCAGACCTCCCGGGTCGTTAGAAAAACTGTTTTTT. Translation gives CASRPPGSLEKLFF. This chain links TRBV28 with TRBJ1-4; no reliable D call. Between the trimmed V and J ends, which lost 6 bases and 8 bases, there was a span of 16 bases. Germline CDR1 is MDHEN and CDR2 is SYDVKM. The CDR3 has 14 amino acids.

The chain joins TRBV7-2 to TRBJ1-1; 8 positions match TRBD1. Germline trimming cut 5 bases from V and 0 bases from J; bases unmatched to any gene: 5. This CDR3 has 15 residues. Germline V gene data show CDR1 as SGHTA and CDR2 as FQGNSA. The CDR3 DNA reads as TGTGCCAGCAGCGTACAGGGGGGGATGAACACTGAAGCTTTCTTT. Residues: CASSVQGGMNTEAFF. Variable domain in full (rest from reference TRBV7-2 and TRBJ1-1): GAGVSQSPSNKVTEKGKDVELRCDPISGHTALYWYRQSLGQGLEFLIYFQGNSAPDKSGLPSDRFSAERTGGSVSTLTIQRTQQEDSAVYLCASSVQGGMNTEAFFGQGTRLTVV.

The V call is TRBV2, the J call TRBJ1-2, with D tentatively TRBD1 (6 bases). The CDR3 sequence is 13 residues long. The germline V gene has CDR1 SNHLY and CDR2 FYNNEI. The V end was cut by 3 bases, the J end by 13 bases, with 18 bases between. Here the CDR3 reads CASSEKAGAHGTF. The DNA for the CDR3 is TGTGCCAGCAGTGAGAAGGCAGGGGCTCATGGCACCTTC.

V gene TRBV5-1 combines with J gene TRBJ2-2; 9 bases align to TRBD1. There are 17 residues in the CDR3. V shed 4 bases and J 7 bases; nucleotides not matched to a gene: 14. The germline V gene encodes CDR1 SGHRS and CDR2 YFSETQ. The CDR3: CASSHQGQGPGGGELFF. The DNA for the CDR3 is TGCGCCAGCAGCCACCAGGGACAGGGCCCCGGAGGCGGGGAGCTGTTTTTT. Looking up the rest from reference TRBV5-1 and TRBJ2-2 gives the full variable domain: KAGVTQTPRYLIKTRGQQVTLSCSPISGHRSVSWYQQTPGQGLQFLFEYFSETQRNKGNFPGRFSGRQFSNSRSEMNVSTLELGDSALYLCASSHQGQGPGGGELFFGEGSRLTVL.

The chain has TRBV9 and TRBJ1-1, with 7 bases identical to TRBD1. Trimming at V came to 3 bases and at J to 0 bases, leaving 5 bases not matched to a gene. Germline V gene lookup returns CDR1 SGDLS and CDR2 YYNGEE. The CDR3 has 15 residues. The CDR3 DNA is TGTGCCAGCAGCGGCCGACAGGGCGTGAACACTGAAGCTTTCTTT. Its translation: CASSGRQGVNTEAFF.

This sequence joins TRBV30 and TRBJ2-2; D remains unclear. Deletions cut 4 bases from V and 7 bases from J, with 16 bases between. This CDR3 spans 14 amino acids. Germline V gives CDR1 GTSNPN, CDR2 SVGIG (reference sequence). CDR3 sequence reads: CAWNWQLLGGELFF. The CDR3 bases are TGTGCCTGGAACTGGCAGCTTCTAGGCGGGGAGCTGTTTTTT.

The V and J genes are TRBV6-6 and TRBJ1-5; perhaps TRBD1 as D (5 bases). Trimming pared 5 bases from V and 1 base from J, leaving 12 bases between. CDR3 size: 15 residues. CDR1 is MNHNY, CDR2 SVGAGI, per germline (reference sequence). CDR3 nucleotides: TGTGCCAGCAGTCCCGGCAGGGTAAGCAATCAGCCCCAGCATTTT. This encodes CASSPGRVSNQPQHF.

The CDR3 region has the DNA TGTGCCAGCAGCCAAAAAGGGGGGGAAGGGACTGAAGCTTTCTTT. Its translation is CASSQKGGEGTEAFF. The genes are TRBV3-1 (or the pseudogene TRBV3-2) and TRBJ1-1; a possible D gene is TRBD1 (6 bases). CDR1 and CDR2 from the germline V gene are LGHDT and YNNKEL (reference sequence). This CDR3 has 15 residues. The V end was cut by 2 bases, the J end by 5 bases, with 15 bases between.

This rearrangement joins TRBV27 to TRBJ1-6; a weak D match, TRBD1 (5 bases). V lost 4 bases and J 5 bases, leaving 15 bases between the germline ends. CDR3 length: 16 amino acids. Germline V CDR1 and CDR2: MNHEY, SMNVEV (reference sequence). DNA for the CDR3: TGTGCCAGCAGTTCCACCGGGGGTTTACATAATTCACCCCTCCACTTT. It is translated as CASSSTGGLHNSPLHF.

The genes are TRBV30 and TRBJ2-3, with 7 positions matching TRBD1. Looked up from germline, CDR1 is GTSNPN and CDR2 is SVGIG (reference sequence). The CDR3 sequence is 18 residues long. The trim removed 8 bases at V and 2 bases at J, leaving 22 bases unmatched. CDR3 sequence: CAIRTPGERQGPTDTQYF. The DNA for the CDR3 is TGTGCCATAAGAACCCCAGGGGAAAGACAGGGCCCCACAGATACGCAGTATTTT.

The genes are TRBV5-4 and TRBJ2-3; 8 positions agree with TRBD1. The junction had 7 bases not matched to a gene; V was cut back by 3 bases and J by 7 bases. The germline V gene encodes CDR1 SGHNT and CDR2 YYREEE (reference sequence). This CDR3 contains 14 residues. The DNA for the CDR3 is TGTGCCAGCAGCTCCGCAGGGGGCCCGTATACGCAGTATTTT. It is translated as CASSSAGGPYTQYF. Full variable domain (rest looked up from reference TRBV5-4 and TRBJ2-3): ETGVTQSPTHLIKTRGQQVTLRCSSQSGHNTVSWYQQALGQGPQFIFQYYREEENGRGNFPPRFSGLQFPNYSSELNVNALELDDSALYLCASSSAGGPYTQYFGPGTRLTVL.

This sequence joins TRBV4-1 and TRBJ2-7; possible D gene TRBD2, 5 bases. CDR1 and CDR2 (germline): MGHRA, YSYEKL. There are 14 residues in the CDR3. Trimming shortened V by 3 bases and J by 5 bases, and 14 bases separated the two germline ends. Here the CDR3 reads CASSQTPGFHEQYF. CDR3 DNA sequence: TGCGCCAGCAGCCAGACCCCGGGGTTCCACGAGCAGTACTTC.

This chain uses TRBV6-6 with TRBJ1-3; 7 bases match TRBD1. The germline V gene has CDR1 MNHNY and CDR2 SVGAGI (reference sequence). The V gene end was trimmed by 6 bases and the J gene end by 1 base; junction bases not matched to a gene: 21. The CDR3 length is 20 residues. Written as DNA, the CDR3 is TGTGCCAGCAGCCCCATTGCAGGGGGTCTTAGTATTGGATCTGGAAACACCATATATTTT. This encodes CASSPIAGGLSIGSGNTIYF.

The chain carries TRBV28 and TRBJ2-3, with D perhaps matching TRBD1 (7 bases). CDR1 is MDHEN and CDR2 is SYDVKM in the germline V gene. Trimming took 3 bases from V and 1 from J, leaving 14 bases between them. CDR3 length: 16 residues. The CDR3: CASSFRGGTGTDTQYF. The CDR3 bases are TGTGCCAGCAGTTTTCGTGGGGGGACAGGCACAGATACGCAGTATTTT.

The chain carries TRBV6-6 and TRBJ1-1; TRBD1 might be the D (5 bases). The CDR3 sequence is 13 residues long. The ends were cut back, 4 bases at V and 4 bases at J, with 10 bases in the middle. Germline CDR1 and CDR2: MNHNY and SVGAGI (reference sequence). The CDR3 DNA follows: TGTGCCAGCAGTTTAGGGGTACTCACTGAAGCTTTCTTT. Translated, it gives CASSLGVLTEAFF.

CDR3 amino acids: CASSATGTNSREQYF. In DNA, the CDR3 is TGCGCCAGCAGTGCAACCGGGACTAATTCTCGTGAGCAGTACTTC. The chain employs TRBV10-1 and TRBJ2-7; 7 nucleotides match TRBD2. The germline gives CDR1 WNHNN, CDR2 SYGVQD (reference sequence). Trimming removed 4 bases from V and 7 bases from J; junction bases left unmatched: 13. This CDR3 spans 15 amino acids.

This rearrangement joins TRBV27 to TRBJ2-7; 8 bases match TRBD2. CDR1 and CDR2 from the germline V gene are MNHEY and SMNVEV (reference sequence). V lost 3 bases to trimming and J lost 2 bases; unmatched junction nucleotides: 3. The CDR3 length is 14 residues. CDR3 residues: CASSFLGGAYEQYF. The CDR3, as DNA: TGTGCCAGCAGTTTTCTCGGGGGGGCCTACGAGCAGTACTTC.

This clone was counted between two and nine times. The chain recombines TRBV28 with TRBJ1-6; D is possibly TRBD1 (6 bases). V dropped 6 bases and J dropped 5 bases, with 14 bases sitting between them. This CDR3 spans 15 amino acids. Germline CDR1 is MDHEN and CDR2 is SYDVKM. The CDR3 DNA reads TGTGCCAGCAGCACGATAGGGGGGGATAATTCACCCCTCCACTTT. Translation: CASSTIGGDNSPLHF.

The chain has TRBV30 and TRBJ2-7; D possibly corresponds to TRBD2 (6 bases). CDR1 is GTSNPN, CDR2 SVGIG, per germline (reference sequence). The V end lost 1 base, the J end lost 3 bases, and 13 bases lay between the germline ends. The CDR3 spans 14 residues. DNA of the CDR3: TGTGCCTGGAGTGCTCGTGGGGGGTTCTACGAGCAGTACTTC. Translation: CAWSARGGFYEQYF.

This chain links TRBV19 with TRBJ2-7, with D maybe TRBD1 (6 bases). The CDR3 loop spans 13 amino acids. The V and J ends lost 6 bases and 3 bases respectively, with 12 bases between them. Looked up from germline, CDR1 is LNHDA and CDR2 is SQIVND (reference sequence). The CDR3 reads CASRGRQDYEQYF. The CDR3 DNA follows: TGTGCCAGTAGGGGAAGACAGGACTACGAGCAGTACTTC.

The CDR3 spells CASSEAGGQPQHF. DNA for the CDR3: TGCGCCAGCAGTGAGGCGGGGGGACAGCCCCAGCATTTT. This sequence joins TRBV10-2 and TRBJ1-5; maybe TRBD1 (5 bases). The CDR3 covers 13 residues. Germline V gene data show CDR1 as WSHSY and CDR2 as SAAADI. V was clipped by 2 bases and J by 7 bases, with 9 bases between them.

The chain joins TRBV11-2 to TRBJ2-7, with TRBD2 as a possible D gene (6 bases). The CDR3 has 15 residues. Per germline, CDR1 SGHAT and CDR2 FQNNGV. Trimming took off 1 base at V and 5 bases at J, with 15 bases between the two ends. CDR3 nucleotide sequence: TGTGCCAGCAGCTTAGGGCCGGGGGTTTTGGACGAGCAGTACTTC. It translates to CASSLGPGVLDEQYF. The full variable domain, in which reference TRBV11-2 and TRBJ2-7 provide the parts outside the CDR3, is EAGVAQSPRYKIIEKRQSVAFWCNPISGHATLYWYQQILGQGPKLLIQFQNNGVVDDSQLPKDRFSAERLKGVDSTLKIQPAKLEDSAVYLCASSLGPGVLDEQYFGPGTRLTVT.

The rearrangement uses TRBV7-2 and TRBJ2-2, with D unresolved. The germline V and J ends were trimmed by 2 bases and 2 bases, with 9 bases remaining between them. CDR3 size: 15 residues. The germline V gene encodes CDR1 SGHTA and CDR2 FQGNSA. CDR3 sequence: CASSLQRLNTGELFF. CDR3 DNA sequence: TGTGCCAGCAGCTTACAGCGCTTAAACACCGGGGAGCTGTTTTTT.

The V and J genes are TRBV24-1 and TRBJ1-5; D is perhaps TRBD1 (5 bases). The CDR3 is 14 amino acids. The V end lost 4 bases, the J end lost 8 bases, and 14 bases lay between the germline ends. The germline V gene has CDR1 KGHDR and CDR2 SFDVKD. The CDR3, as DNA: TGTGCCACCAGTGACTCGATTAGGGGTAAGCCCCAGCATTTT. Amino acids: CATSDSIRGKPQHF.

The genes are TRBV29-1 and TRBJ1-1, with no clear D. The V gene's germline CDR1 is SQVTM and CDR2 ANQGSEA. CDR3 size: 13 residues. Between the trimmed V and J ends, which lost 6 bases and 3 bases, there was a span of 14 bases. The CDR3 bases are TGCAGCGTCGCGCCCTTCCAGGACACTGAAGCTTTCTTT. Translation: CSVAPFQDTEAFF.